This T cell receptor (beta chain) emerged from a study of cytomegalovirus exposure and HLA in healthy donors. Only a few counts were recorded for this clone. The target antigen is unknown. The protocol was immunoSEQ multiplex PCR, while the TCRdb copy is restricted to in-frame clones and leaves out a portion. The data hold roughly 140,000 clones, with about 86% observed a single time. It was the approximately 120-subject validation cohort, separate from the approximately 700-subject first cohort, to which the donors belonged. Study-wide results and limits: The tendency of first-cohort TCR clusters to co-occur in the 120 or so validation repertoires emerged from a later analysis. Rare TCR sequences predominated, though certain public TCRs were found in many donors. The study recorded 164 TCR beta chains that were cytomegalovirus-associated.

The V gene's germline CDR1 is KGHSH and CDR2 LQKENI. This CDR3 spans 17 amino acids. V was clipped by 6 bases and J by 6 bases, with 26 bases between them. Sequenced: PBMCs. The gene calls are TRBV18 and TRBJ1-2; no reliable D call. This TCR was recovered from a woman aged 18-35 years in good health and CMV-seropositive. CDR3 DNA: TGTGCCAGCTCCACCATGGCCGTTGAGGTAATAGCGGATGGCTACACCTTC. Translation: CASSTMAVEVIADGYTF.